What follows are 32 T cell receptor beta chains derived from one specimen sequenced in a study of long-term antiretroviral therapy in people with HIV. Survey level was the resolution at which the v3.0 immunoSEQ assay ran. Repertoires were generated with immunoSEQ multiplex PCR, while TCRdb's copy carries only in-frame clones and drops some. The sample has 7,400 or so clones, over 60% seen once; the top ten hold 16%. The sample here was unsorted PBMCs, taken about 0.9 years before starting antiretroviral therapy. Receptor source: a man aged 40-49 years with HIV.

The chain recombines TRBV7-9 with TRBJ1-4; D is perhaps TRBD1 (6 bases). V was clipped by 2 bases and J by 3 bases, with 13 bases between them. Germline V lookup: CDR1 SEHNR, CDR2 FQNEAQ (reference sequence). The CDR3 is 16 amino acids. CDR3 in amino acids: CASSLSSGAPNEKLFF. CDR3 nucleotides: TGTGCCAGCAGCTTAAGTTCGGGGGCCCCTAATGAAAAACTGTTTTTT.

The chain has TRBV30 and TRBJ2-7, with 7 bases aligning to TRBD1. In germline, CDR1 is GTSNPN, CDR2 SVGIG (reference sequence). V lost 0 bases to trimming and J lost 6 bases; unmatched junction nucleotides: 2. This CDR3 contains 12 residues. The CDR3 region has the DNA TGTGCCTGGAGTGTGACAGGGTTCGAGCAGTACTTC. It is translated as CAWSVTGFEQYF.

The gene calls are TRBV6-5 and TRBJ1-5; possible D gene TRBD1, 6 bases. CDR1 is MNHEY and CDR2 is SVGAGI in the germline V gene. The CDR3 sequence is 14 residues long. The V end lost 2 bases, the J end lost 4 bases, and 9 bases lay between the germline ends. For the CDR3, the DNA is TGTGCCAGCAGTTACGGGGGGGCGAATCAGCCCCAGCATTTT. Translated: CASSYGGANQPQHF.

This sequence joins TRBV4-1 and TRBJ2-7, with D uncertain. CDR3 length: 11 amino acids. V gave up 2 bases and J gave up 3 bases, with 2 bases separating them. The germline gives CDR1 MGHRA, CDR2 YSYEKL. The DNA of the CDR3 is TGCGCCAGCAGCCAAAACTACGAGCAGTACTTC. It translates to CASSQNYEQYF.

This sequence joins TRBV6-1 and TRBJ2-7, with 10 bases that match TRBD2. Germline CDR1 reads MNHNS; CDR2 reads SASEGT. J was trimmed by 6 bases and V by 6 bases; bases with no gene match: 11. The CDR3 has 15 amino acids. The CDR3 DNA reads TGTGCCAGCAGGGGTACTAGCGGGGTATACTCCGAGCAGTACTTC. It yields the protein CASRGTSGVYSEQYF.

The chain recombines TRBV5-1 with TRBJ2-7; 7 bases line up with TRBD1. The J segment lost 1 base and the V segment lost 4 bases, leaving 5 bases of the junction unmatched. Germline loops: CDR1 SGHRS, CDR2 YFSETQ. There are 14 residues in the CDR3. The CDR3 reads CASSRDSTSYEQYF. As DNA, the CDR3 is TGCGCCAGCAGCCGGGACAGCACATCCTACGAGCAGTACTTC.

The chain carries TRBV5-1 and TRBJ2-4, with D tentatively TRBD2 (5 bases). The CDR3 has 13 amino acids. Trimming left V 4 bases short and J 9 bases short, with 14 bases between. Germline loops: CDR1 SGHRS, CDR2 YFSETQ. CDR3 nucleotide sequence: TGCGCCAGCAGCCCCGGGATACTGGGCATTCAGTACTTC. Translating it yields CASSPGILGIQYF.

The rearrangement links TRBV6-1 to TRBJ1-1, with 9 bases fitting TRBD1. The CDR3 loop spans 15 amino acids. CDR1 and CDR2 from the germline V gene are MNHNS and SASEGT. The V segment lost 5 bases and the J segment 10 bases; nucleotides outside the gene matches: 14. For the CDR3, the DNA is TGTGCCAGCAGTTCTGCCGGGACAGGGTCGCCGCGAGCTTTCTTT. Its protein product is CASSSAGTGSPRAFF.

The chain carries TRBV9 and TRBJ2-3; the match to TRBD2 covers 10 bases. The V and J ends lost 4 bases and 1 base, in that order; junction bases with no gene match: 9. CDR3 length equals 17 residues. Germline CDR1 is SGDLS and CDR2 is YYNGEE. The CDR3 DNA reads TGTGCCAGCAGCAAACGAGCGGGGGGGCCCGGCACAGATACGCAGTATTTT. Translated, it gives CASSKRAGGPGTDTQYF.

The V and J genes are TRBV9 and TRBJ2-7; 10 nucleotides agree with TRBD1. The CDR3 runs 15 residues. CDR1 SGDLS and CDR2 YYNGEE come from the germline V gene. The J segment lost 5 bases and the V segment lost 4 bases, leaving 9 bases of the junction unmatched. CDR3 bases: TGTGCCAGCAGCCAAGGGTGGGACAGGGGTAACGAGCAGTACTTC. This sequence encodes CASSQGWDRGNEQYF.

A few counts support this clone. The CDR3: CASSRGQDISPGTDTQYF. DNA of the CDR3: TGTGCCAGCTCACGGGGACAGGACATATCCCCGGGGACAGATACGCAGTATTTT. The chain couples TRBV18 to TRBJ2-3, with 8 bases that match TRBD1. J gave up 3 bases and V 4 bases, and 15 bases lay outside the gene matches. Germline assignment: CDR1 KGHSH and CDR2 LQKENI. CDR3 size: 18 residues.

The chain couples TRBV2 to TRBJ1-2; D might be TRBD1 (5 bases). The CDR3 contains 16 residues. Trimming left V 3 bases short and J 0 bases short, with 14 bases between. The germline V gene encodes CDR1 SNHLY and CDR2 FYNNEI. The CDR3 here is CASSDRVRPPNYGYTF. The CDR3 region has the DNA TGTGCCAGCAGTGACAGGGTCCGCCCCCCTAACTATGGCTACACCTTC. Drawing the rest from reference TRBV2 and TRBJ1-2, the complete variable domain is EPEVTQTPSHQVTQMGQEVILRCVPISNHLYFYWYRQILGQKVEFLVSFYNNEISEKSEIFDDQFSVERPDGSNFTLKIRSTKLEDSAMYFCASSDRVRPPNYGYTFGSGTRLTVV.

The rearrangement joins TRBV5-1 to TRBJ2-3, with TRBD2 identical over 11 bases. Per the germline V gene, CDR1 is SGHRS and CDR2 is YFSETQ. Germline trimming cut 3 bases from V and 2 bases from J; bases unmatched to any gene: 8. The CDR3 loop spans 17 amino acids. The CDR3 bases are TGCGCCAGCAGCTCCGTTCCTAGCGGGGGGTTCACAGATACGCAGTATTTT. This translates into CASSSVPSGGFTDTQYF.

This clone turned up a few times. The chain links TRBV27 to TRBJ1-2; the D gene is possibly TRBD1 (6 bases). The V gene's germline CDR1 is MNHEY and CDR2 SMNVEV (reference sequence). V gave up 2 bases and J gave up 4 bases, with 14 bases separating them. The CDR3 contains 15 residues. The CDR3 spells CASSLVPGGGYGYTF. For the CDR3, the DNA is TGTGCCAGCAGTTTAGTACCGGGGGGCGGCTATGGCTACACCTTC.

The rearrangement links TRBV5-5 to TRBJ2-7, with TRBD2 matching over 10 bases. The germline V gene has CDR1 SGHKS and CDR2 YYEKEE (reference sequence). This CDR3 has 16 amino acids. V lost 4 bases, J lost 4 bases, and 11 bases stayed unmatched. CDR3 region: CASSRDPGLASYEQYF. DNA for the CDR3: TGTGCCAGCAGCAGAGACCCGGGACTAGCGTCGTACGAGCAGTACTTC.

The chain uses TRBV25-1 and TRBJ1-3; D is unresolved. V lost 4 bases, J lost 4 bases, and 14 bases lay in between. This CDR3 region has 15 residues. Per germline, CDR1 MGHDK and CDR2 SYGVNS. The CDR3 loop reads CASSALNDGGNTIYF. CDR3 nucleotide sequence: TGTGCCAGCAGTGCCTTAAACGACGGGGGAAACACCATATATTTT. Supplemented by reference TRBV25-1 and TRBJ1-3, the full variable domain reads EADIYQTPRYLVIGTGKKITLECSQTMGHDKMYWYQQDPGMELHLIHYSYGVNSTEKGDLSSESTVSRIRTEHFPLTLESARPSHTSQYLCASSALNDGGNTIYFGEGSWLTVV.

This clone counts as medium-sized. V gene TRBV11-2 combines with J gene TRBJ1-6, with D possibly matching TRBD1 (5 bases). Germline V gene lookup returns CDR1 SGHAT and CDR2 FQNNGV. The CDR3 extends over 15 amino acids. Trimming took off 6 bases at V and 7 bases at J, with 16 bases between the two ends. The CDR3 region has the DNA TGTGCCAGCAGGTTCCCGGGACCGCAGAATTCACCCCTCCACTTT. Protein: CASRFPGPQNSPLHF. Full variable domain (rest looked up from reference TRBV11-2 and TRBJ1-6): EAGVAQSPRYKIIEKRQSVAFWCNPISGHATLYWYQQILGQGPKLLIQFQNNGVVDDSQLPKDRFSAERLKGVDSTLKIQPAKLEDSAVYLCASRFPGPQNSPLHFGNGTRLTVT.

The chain carries TRBV30 and TRBJ2-3; the D gene is possibly TRBD2 (6 bases). V was trimmed by 5 bases and J by 5 bases, leaving 14 bases between them. Germline assignment: CDR1 GTSNPN and CDR2 SVGIG (reference sequence). The length of the CDR3 is 13 residues. CDR3 DNA sequence: TGTGCCTGGTTCGGGGAGGCTTTAGATACGCAGTATTTT. Translation gives CAWFGEALDTQYF.

In this sample, this clone is medium-sized. The J gene is TRBJ2-1, the V gene TRBV7-2; D not certain. The CDR3 contains 13 residues. V lost 2 bases to trimming and J lost 8 bases, with 10 bases between them. CDR1 and CDR2 from the germline V gene are SGHTA and FQGNSA. The CDR3 reads CASSLKLLDEQFF. The DNA for the CDR3 is TGTGCCAGCAGCTTAAAACTCCTCGATGAGCAGTTCTTC.

V and J are TRBV27 and TRBJ1-5; a weak D match, TRBD1 (6 bases). The CDR3 is 17 amino acids. In germline, CDR1 is MNHEY, CDR2 SMNVEV (reference sequence). V lost 4 bases to trimming and J lost 7 bases, with 23 bases between them. The CDR3 spells CASSSVQGVGSRQPQHF. Written as DNA, the CDR3 is TGTGCCAGCAGTTCGGTACAGGGAGTCGGTTCACGGCAGCCCCAGCATTTT.

V usage is TRBV5-6 and J usage is TRBJ2-3; possible D gene TRBD2, 5 bases. The CDR3 sequence is 13 residues long. V lost 3 bases, J lost 0 bases, and 5 bases lay in between. Germline lookup yields CDR1 SGHDT and CDR2 YYEEEE. The CDR3 bases are TGTGCCAGCAGCTGGAGGAGCACAGATACGCAGTATTTT. Its protein product is CASSWRSTDTQYF.

This clone turned up a few times. This chain joins TRBV28 and TRBJ2-3; the match to TRBD1 covers 8 bases. CDR3 length: 15 amino acids. Germline V lookup: CDR1 MDHEN, CDR2 SYDVKM. The trim removed 6 bases at V and 0 bases at J, leaving 5 bases unmatched. DNA for the CDR3: TGTGCCAGCAGCCTGGACAGGGCTAGCACAGATACGCAGTATTTT. Translating gives CASSLDRASTDTQYF. Together with reference TRBV28 and TRBJ2-3, the CDR3 gives the full variable domain: DVKVTQSSRYLVKRTGEKVFLECVQDMDHENMFWYRQDPGLGLRLIYFSYDVKMKEKGDIPEGYSVSREKKERFSLILESASTNQTSMYLCASSLDRASTDTQYFGPGTRLTVL.

This clone was recorded once. The chain employs TRBV27 and TRBJ2-7; 9 positions match TRBD1. From germline, CDR1 is MNHEY and CDR2 SMNVEV (reference sequence). The V gene end was trimmed by 5 bases and the J gene end by 6 bases; junction bases not matched to a gene: 2. This CDR3 has 12 amino acids. The DNA for the CDR3 is TGTGCCAGCAGTGTACAGGGGGCCGAGCAGTACTTC. It encodes CASSVQGAEQYF.

The rearrangement uses TRBV25-1 and TRBJ2-7, with 7 bases fitting TRBD1. CDR3 size: 15 residues. In germline, CDR1 is MGHDK, CDR2 SYGVNS. V trimming: 3 bases; J trimming: 2 bases; junction bases outside the gene matches: 7. CDR3 coding DNA: TGTGCCAGCAGTGATGACCGGGACAGACCCTACGAGCAGTACTTC. Protein product: CASSDDRDRPYEQYF.

As regards this clone: An end of the junction does not agree with germline; a read error may underlie this. This sequence joins TRBV5-8 and TRBJ1-1; TRBD1 agrees at 9 bases. This CDR3 has 15 residues. Germline CDR1 reads SGHTS; CDR2 reads YDEGEE. CDR3 in amino acids: CASSLDRGMNTEAFF. The DNA of the CDR3 is TGCGCCAGCAGTTTGGACAGGGGTATGAACACTGAAGCTTTCTTT.

The chain joins TRBV10-3 to TRBJ1-2; D is undetermined. The CDR3 is made up of 13 amino acids. V lost 7 bases and J lost 2, with 11 bases in between. From germline, CDR1 is ENHRY and CDR2 SYGVKD. The CDR3 spells CAITTTENYGYTF. For the CDR3, the DNA is TGTGCCATCACCACGACGGAGAACTATGGCTACACCTTC.

The V call is TRBV25-1, the J call TRBJ2-2; D unclear. CDR1 is MGHDK and CDR2 is SYGVNS in the germline V gene. The V end was cut by 2 bases, the J end by 6 bases, with 7 bases between. CDR3 length equals 13 residues. The CDR3 is CASSEKGAGELFF. The CDR3 DNA sequence: TGTGCCAGCAGTGAAAAAGGTGCCGGGGAGCTGTTTTTT.

This rearrangement joins TRBV15 to TRBJ1-2, with a weak D call TRBD1 (6 bases). Germline V CDR1 and CDR2: LNHNV, YYDKDF (reference sequence). Between the trimmed V and J ends, which lost 4 bases and 2 bases, there was a span of 20 bases. There are 17 residues in the CDR3. The CDR3 reads CATSTNPRQARNYGYTF. The DNA for the CDR3 is TGTGCCACCAGCACCAACCCGAGACAGGCCCGCAACTATGGCTACACCTTC.

V usage is TRBV4-2 and J usage is TRBJ2-1, with D tentatively TRBD2 (5 bases). CDR1 is LGHNA, CDR2 YNFKEQ, per germline. V lost 5 bases and J lost 7, with 18 bases in between. The CDR3 contains 15 residues. Written as DNA, the CDR3 is TGTGCCAGCAGCTTGCAAACTAGTAGGGTGAATGAGCAGTTCTTC. This gives the protein CASSLQTSRVNEQFF.

The chain combines TRBV9 with TRBJ2-7; TRBD2 aligns across 13 bases. V trimming: 1 base; J trimming: 0 bases; junction bases outside the gene matches: 4. The CDR3 covers 17 residues. The germline gives CDR1 SGDLS, CDR2 YYNGEE. The CDR3 sequence is CASSVTSGGATSYEQYF. DNA of the CDR3: TGTGCCAGCAGCGTAACTAGCGGGGGGGCGACCTCCTACGAGCAGTACTTC. The entire variable domain, with the rest obtained from reference TRBV9 and TRBJ2-7, is as follows: DSGVTQTPKHLITATGQRVTLRCSPRSGDLSVYWYQQSLDQGLQFLIQYYNGEERAKGNILERFSAQQFPDLHSELNLSSLELGDSALYFCASSVTSGGATSYEQYFGPGTRLTVT.

This clone is medium-sized by share. The V call is TRBV7-2, the J call TRBJ1-6, with D hard to call. Germline CDR1 SGHTA, CDR2 FQGNSA. The CDR3 covers 15 residues. Between the trimmed V and J ends, which lost 8 bases and 7 bases, there was a span of 18 bases. The DNA for the CDR3 is TGTGCCAGCGTTTCCGGACTGCCGGGAAATTCACCCCTCCACTTT. Translated, it gives CASVSGLPGNSPLHF.

The CDR3 DNA reads as TGTGCCAGCAGCTTAGCCGCCGGGGTCGAGCAGTACTTC. Translation: CASSLAAGVEQYF. This sequence joins TRBV7-2 and TRBJ2-7, with a tentative D call TRBD2 (5 bases). From germline, CDR1 is SGHTA and CDR2 FQGNSA. The CDR3 is 13 amino acids. V was trimmed by 0 bases and J by 6 bases, leaving 9 bases between them. Complete variable domain (other parts from reference TRBV7-2 and TRBJ2-7): GAGVSQSPSNKVTEKGKDVELRCDPISGHTALYWYRQSLGQGLEFLIYFQGNSAPDKSGLPSDRFSAERTGGSVSTLTIQRTQQEDSAVYLCASSLAAGVEQYFGPGTRLTVT.